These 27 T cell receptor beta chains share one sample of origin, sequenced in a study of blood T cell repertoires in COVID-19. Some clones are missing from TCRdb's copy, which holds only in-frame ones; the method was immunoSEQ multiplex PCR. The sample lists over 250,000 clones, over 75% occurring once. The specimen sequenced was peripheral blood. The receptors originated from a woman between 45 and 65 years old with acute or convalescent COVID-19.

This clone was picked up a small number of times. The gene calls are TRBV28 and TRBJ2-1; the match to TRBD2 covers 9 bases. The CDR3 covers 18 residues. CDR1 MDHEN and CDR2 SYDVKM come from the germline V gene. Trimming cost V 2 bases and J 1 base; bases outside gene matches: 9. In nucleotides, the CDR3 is TGTGCCAGCAGTTTAGGGCGGGAGGGCCAGTATTCCTACAATGAGCAGTTCTTC. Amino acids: CASSLGREGQYSYNEQFF.

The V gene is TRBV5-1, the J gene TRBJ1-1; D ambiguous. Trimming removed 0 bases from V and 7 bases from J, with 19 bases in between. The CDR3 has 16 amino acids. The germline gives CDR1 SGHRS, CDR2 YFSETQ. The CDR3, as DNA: TGCGCCAGCAGCTTGGAGTCGACACCAACTCGGGGTGAAGCTTTCTTT. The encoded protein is CASSLESTPTRGEAFF.

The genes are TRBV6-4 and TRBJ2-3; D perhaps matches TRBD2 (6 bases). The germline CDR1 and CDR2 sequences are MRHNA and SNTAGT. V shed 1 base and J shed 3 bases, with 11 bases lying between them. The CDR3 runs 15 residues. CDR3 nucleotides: TGTGCCAGCAGTGACTTTGGCCGGGGGACAGATACGCAGTATTTT. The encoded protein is CASSDFGRGTDTQYF.

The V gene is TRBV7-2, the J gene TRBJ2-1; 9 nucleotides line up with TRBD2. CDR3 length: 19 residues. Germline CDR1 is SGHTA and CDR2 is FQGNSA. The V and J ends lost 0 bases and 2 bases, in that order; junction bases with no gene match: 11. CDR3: CASSLAIVPRGRAYNEQFF. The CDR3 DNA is TGTGCCAGCAGCTTAGCGATAGTCCCTCGCGGGAGGGCCTACAATGAGCAGTTCTTC. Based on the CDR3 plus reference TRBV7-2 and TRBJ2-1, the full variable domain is GAGVSQSPSNKVTEKGKDVELRCDPISGHTALYWYRQSLGQGLEFLIYFQGNSAPDKSGLPSDRFSAERTGGSVSTLTIQRTQQEDSAVYLCASSLAIVPRGRAYNEQFFGPGTRLTVL.

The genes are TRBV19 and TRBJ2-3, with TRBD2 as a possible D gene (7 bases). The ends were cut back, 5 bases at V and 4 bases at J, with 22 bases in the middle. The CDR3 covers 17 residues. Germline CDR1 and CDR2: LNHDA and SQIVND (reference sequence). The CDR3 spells CASSVPRQRGGADTQYF. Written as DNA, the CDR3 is TGTGCCAGTAGTGTACCTCGACAGCGAGGGGGGGCAGATACGCAGTATTTT.

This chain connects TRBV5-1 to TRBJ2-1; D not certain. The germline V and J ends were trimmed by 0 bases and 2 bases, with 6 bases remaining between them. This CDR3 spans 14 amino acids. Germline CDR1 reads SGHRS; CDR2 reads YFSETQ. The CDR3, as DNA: TGCGCCAGCAGCTTGGTGGCAACCTACAATGAGCAGTTCTTC. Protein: CASSLVATYNEQFF.

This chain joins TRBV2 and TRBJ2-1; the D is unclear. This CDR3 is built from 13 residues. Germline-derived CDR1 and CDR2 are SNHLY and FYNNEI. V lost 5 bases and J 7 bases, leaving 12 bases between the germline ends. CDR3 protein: CASSFRGANEQFF. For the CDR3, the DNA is TGTGCCAGCAGTTTTCGCGGCGCGAATGAGCAGTTCTTC.

The CDR3 reads CASSPGQGNPGELFF. The CDR3 DNA sequence: TGTGCCAGCAGCCCGGGACAGGGGAATCCCGGGGAGCTGTTTTTT. The rearrangement links TRBV6-4 to TRBJ2-2; 10 nucleotides agree with TRBD1. V trimming: 6 bases; J trimming: 6 bases; junction bases outside the gene matches: 7. Germline V gene sequence: CDR1 MRHNA, CDR2 SNTAGT. The CDR3 is made up of 15 amino acids.

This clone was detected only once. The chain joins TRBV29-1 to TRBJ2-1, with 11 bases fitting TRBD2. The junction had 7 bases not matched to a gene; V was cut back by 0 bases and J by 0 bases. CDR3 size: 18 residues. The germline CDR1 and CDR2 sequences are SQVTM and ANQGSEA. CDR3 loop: CSVEDPAGTSGSYNEQFF. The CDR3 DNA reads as TGCAGCGTTGAAGATCCCGCCGGGACTAGCGGCTCCTACAATGAGCAGTTCTTC.

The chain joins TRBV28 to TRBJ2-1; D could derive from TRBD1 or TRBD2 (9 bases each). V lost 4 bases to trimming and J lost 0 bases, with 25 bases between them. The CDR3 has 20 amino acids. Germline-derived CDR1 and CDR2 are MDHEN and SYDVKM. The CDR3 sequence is CASSSVDRGYSGSSYNEQFF. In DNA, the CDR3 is TGTGCCAGCAGTTCAGTGGACAGGGGCTATAGCGGGAGCTCCTACAATGAGCAGTTCTTC.

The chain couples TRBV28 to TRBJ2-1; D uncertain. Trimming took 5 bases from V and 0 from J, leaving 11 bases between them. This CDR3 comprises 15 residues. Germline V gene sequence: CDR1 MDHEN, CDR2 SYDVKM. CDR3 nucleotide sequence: TGTGCCAGCAGTAACGGAGTTGACTCCTACAATGAGCAGTTCTTC. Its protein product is CASSNGVDSYNEQFF.

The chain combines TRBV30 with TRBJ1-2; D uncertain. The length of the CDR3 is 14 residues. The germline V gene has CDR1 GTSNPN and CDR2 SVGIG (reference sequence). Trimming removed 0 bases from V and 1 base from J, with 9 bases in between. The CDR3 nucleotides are TGTGCCTGGAGTGTATCGGGGTTTAACTATGGCTACACCTTC. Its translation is CAWSVSGFNYGYTF. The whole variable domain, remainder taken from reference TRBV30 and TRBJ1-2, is SQTIHQWPATLVQPVGSPLSLECTVEGTSNPNLYWYRQAAGRGLQLLFYSVGIGQISSEVPQNLSASRPQDRQFILSSKKLLLSDSGFYLCAWSVSGFNYGYTFGSGTRLTVV.

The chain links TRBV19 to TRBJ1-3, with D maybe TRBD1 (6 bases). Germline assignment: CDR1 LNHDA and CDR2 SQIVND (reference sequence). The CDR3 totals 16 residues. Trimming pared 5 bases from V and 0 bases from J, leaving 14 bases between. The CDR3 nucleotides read TGTGCCAGTAGTGAACTATGGGACAACTCTGGAAACACCATATATTTT. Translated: CASSELWDNSGNTIYF.

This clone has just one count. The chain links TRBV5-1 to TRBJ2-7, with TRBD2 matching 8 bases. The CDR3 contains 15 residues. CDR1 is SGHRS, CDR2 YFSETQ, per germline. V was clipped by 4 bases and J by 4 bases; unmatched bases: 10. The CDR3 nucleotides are TGCGCCAGCAGCCCCCCCCTCCGGGAGGGGTACGAGCAGTACTTC. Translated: CASSPPLREGYEQYF.

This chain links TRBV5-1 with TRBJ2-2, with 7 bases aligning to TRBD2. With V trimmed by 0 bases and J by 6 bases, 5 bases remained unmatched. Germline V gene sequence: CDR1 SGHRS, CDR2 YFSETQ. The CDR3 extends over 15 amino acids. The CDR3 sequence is CASSLVAGSSGELFF. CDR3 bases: TGCGCCAGCAGCTTGGTAGCGGGTAGCTCCGGGGAGCTGTTTTTT.

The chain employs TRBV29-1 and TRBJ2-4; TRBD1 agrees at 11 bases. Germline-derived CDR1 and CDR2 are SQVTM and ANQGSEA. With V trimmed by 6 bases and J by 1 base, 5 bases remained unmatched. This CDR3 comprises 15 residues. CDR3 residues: CSVYGQGAAKNIQYF. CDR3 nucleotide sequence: TGCAGCGTATATGGACAGGGGGCGGCCAAAAACATTCAGTACTTC.

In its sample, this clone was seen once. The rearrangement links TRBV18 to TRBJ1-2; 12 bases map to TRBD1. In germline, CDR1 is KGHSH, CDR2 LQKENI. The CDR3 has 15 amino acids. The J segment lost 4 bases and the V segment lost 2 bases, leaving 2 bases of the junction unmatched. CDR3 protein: CASSPGTGGTYGYTF. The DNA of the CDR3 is TGTGCCAGCTCACCAGGGACAGGGGGCACCTATGGCTACACCTTC. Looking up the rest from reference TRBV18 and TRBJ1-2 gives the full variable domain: NAGVMQNPRHLVRRRGQEARLRCSPMKGHSHVYWYRQLPEEGLKFMVYLQKENIIDESGMPKERFSAEFPKEGPSILRIQQVVRGDSAAYFCASSPGTGGTYGYTFGSGTRLTVV.

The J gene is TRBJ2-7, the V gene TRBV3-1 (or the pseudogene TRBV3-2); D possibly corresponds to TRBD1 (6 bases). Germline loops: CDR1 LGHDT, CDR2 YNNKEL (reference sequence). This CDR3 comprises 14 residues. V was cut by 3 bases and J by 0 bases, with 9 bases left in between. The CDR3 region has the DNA TGTGCCAGCAGCCATGGGGACATCTCCTACGAGCAGTACTTC. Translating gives CASSHGDISYEQYF.

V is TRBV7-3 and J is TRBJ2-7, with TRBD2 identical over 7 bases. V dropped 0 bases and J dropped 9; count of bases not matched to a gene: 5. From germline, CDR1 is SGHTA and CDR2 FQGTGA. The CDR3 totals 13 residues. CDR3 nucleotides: TGTGCCAGCAGCTTAACGGGAGGGCGGGCGCAGTACTTC. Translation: CASSLTGGRAQYF.

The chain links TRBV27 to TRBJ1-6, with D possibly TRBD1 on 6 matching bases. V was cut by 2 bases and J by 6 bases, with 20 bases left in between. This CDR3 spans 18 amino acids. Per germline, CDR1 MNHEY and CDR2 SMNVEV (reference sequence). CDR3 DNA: TGTGCCAGCAGTTTACAGGGGCGCACCTTCAAAAGTAATTCACCCCTCCACTTT. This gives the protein CASSLQGRTFKSNSPLHF.

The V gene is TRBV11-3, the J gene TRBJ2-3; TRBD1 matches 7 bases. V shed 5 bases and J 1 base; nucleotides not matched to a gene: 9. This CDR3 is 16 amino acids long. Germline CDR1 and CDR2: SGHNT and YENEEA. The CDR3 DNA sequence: TGTGCCAGCAGCCTAGGGACAGCAGTCGGCACAGATACGCAGTATTTT. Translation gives CASSLGTAVGTDTQYF.

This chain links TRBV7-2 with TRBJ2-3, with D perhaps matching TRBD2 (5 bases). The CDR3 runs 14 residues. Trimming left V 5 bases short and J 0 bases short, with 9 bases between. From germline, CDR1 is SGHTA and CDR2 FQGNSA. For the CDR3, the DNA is TGTGCCAGCAGCGGACTTTTCAGCACAGATACGCAGTATTTT. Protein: CASSGLFSTDTQYF.

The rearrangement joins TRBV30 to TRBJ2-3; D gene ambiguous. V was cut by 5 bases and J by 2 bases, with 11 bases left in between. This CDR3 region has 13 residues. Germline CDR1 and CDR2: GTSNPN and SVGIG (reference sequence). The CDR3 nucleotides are TGTGCCTGGGAGACGGGTGCCACAGATACGCAGTATTTT. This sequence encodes CAWETGATDTQYF.

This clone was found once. CDR3 bases: TGCGCCAGCAGCCAAGGTGGACACATGAACACTGAAGCTTTCTTT. This encodes CASSQGGHMNTEAFF. V is TRBV4-1 and J is TRBJ1-1, with D possibly being TRBD1 (5 bases). Per the germline V gene, CDR1 is MGHRA and CDR2 is YSYEKL. Trimming removed 1 base from V and 0 bases from J, with 9 bases in between. The CDR3 is made up of 15 amino acids.

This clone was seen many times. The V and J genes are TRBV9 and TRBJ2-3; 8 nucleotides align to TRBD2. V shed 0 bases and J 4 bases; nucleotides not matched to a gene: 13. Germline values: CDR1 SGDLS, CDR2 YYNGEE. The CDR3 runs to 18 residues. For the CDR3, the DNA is TGTGCCAGCAGCGTAGCCCCCCTTCCGGGAGGGCCCTCAGATACGCAGTATTTT. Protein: CASSVAPLPGGPSDTQYF. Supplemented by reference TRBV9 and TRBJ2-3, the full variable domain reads DSGVTQTPKHLITATGQRVTLRCSPRSGDLSVYWYQQSLDQGLQFLIQYYNGEERAKGNILERFSAQQFPDLHSELNLSSLELGDSALYFCASSVAPLPGGPSDTQYFGPGTRLTVL.

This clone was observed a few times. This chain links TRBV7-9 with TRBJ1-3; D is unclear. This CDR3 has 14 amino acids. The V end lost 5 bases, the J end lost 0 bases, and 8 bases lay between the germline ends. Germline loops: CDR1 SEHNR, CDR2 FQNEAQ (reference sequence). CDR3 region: CASSRSISGNTIYF. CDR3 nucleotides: TGTGCCAGCAGCCGGTCTATCTCTGGAAACACCATATATTTT.

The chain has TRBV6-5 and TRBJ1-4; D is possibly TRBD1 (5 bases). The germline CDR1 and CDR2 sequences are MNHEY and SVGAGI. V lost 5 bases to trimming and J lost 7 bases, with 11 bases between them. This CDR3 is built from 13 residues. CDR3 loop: CASSRQFGEKLFF. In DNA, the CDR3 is TGTGCCAGCAGTAGACAGTTCGGTGAAAAACTGTTTTTT.